Each of the 21 T cell receptor beta chains below was sequenced from the same sample in a study of early T cells in non-severe SARS-CoV-2 infection. TCRdb called the 5' RACE reads again in MiXCR, with one record for every CDR3 protein. The sample has under 75,000 distinct CDR3 sequences, under 15% seen once. Sequenced: whole blood. These TCRs come from an adult who was a healthcare worker with PCR-confirmed SARS-CoV-2 infection or an uninfected control (not recorded which).

The chain links TRBV5-1 to TRBJ1-4, with 7 bases aligning to TRBD1. Germline assignment: CDR1 SGHRS and CDR2 YFSETQ. The CDR3 runs to 13 residues. V dropped 4 bases and J dropped 5; count of bases not matched to a gene: 2. The CDR3 here is CASSTGQNEKLFF. DNA of the CDR3: TGCGCCAGCAGCACGGGACAGAATGAAAAACTGTTTTTT.

The V and J genes are TRBV28 and TRBJ2-3, with TRBD2 matching over 8 bases. Germline loops: CDR1 MDHEN, CDR2 SYDVKM. Trimming at V came to 10 bases and at J to 6 bases, leaving 6 bases not matched to a gene. CDR3 size: 12 residues. The CDR3 loop is CAISGTIDTQYF. Written as DNA, the CDR3 is TGTGCCATTAGCGGGACCATTGATACGCAGTATTTT.

This clonotype was observed a handful of times. V and J are TRBV29-1 and TRBJ2-7; D is tentatively TRBD1 or TRBD2 (5 bases each). Germline CDR1 and CDR2: SQVTM and ANQGSEA. The germline V and J ends were trimmed by 3 bases and 1 base, with 7 bases remaining between them. The CDR3 runs 12 residues. The CDR3 bases are TGCAGCGTTGATGGGGGATCCTACGAGCAGTACTTC. Its translation: CSVDGGSYEQYF.

This clonotype was observed at least ten times. The chain's CDR3 is CASSQPLTLNTEAFF. As DNA, the CDR3 is TGCGCCAGCAGCCAACCGCTTACTTTGAACACTGAAGCTTTCTTT. This chain joins TRBV4-1 and TRBJ1-1; D ambiguous. In germline, CDR1 is MGHRA, CDR2 YSYEKL. V was shortened by 2 bases and J by 0 bases, with 10 bases between the two germline ends. The CDR3 is 15 amino acids.

The V and J genes are TRBV6-2 or TRBV6-3 and TRBJ2-1, with no clear D. The V end lost 6 bases, the J end lost 6 bases, and 9 bases lay between the germline ends. Germline V lookup: CDR1 MNHEY, CDR2 SVGEGT. The CDR3 has 12 amino acids. In DNA form, the CDR3 reads TGTGCCAGCAGGGACCCCAGCAATGAGCAGTTCTTC. Translated: CASRDPSNEQFF.

The chain combines TRBV6-1 with TRBJ2-1; D is uncertain. This CDR3 has 14 amino acids. Germline V lookup: CDR1 MNHNS, CDR2 SASEGT. V lost 6 bases and J lost 2, with 11 bases in between. The CDR3 nucleotides are TGTGCCAGCAGGGGCCTCGAGACCTACAATGAGCAGTTCTTC. This encodes CASRGLETYNEQFF.

The V gene is TRBV11-2, the J gene TRBJ1-1, with D perhaps matching TRBD1 (5 bases). The CDR3 has 13 residues. V was trimmed by 5 bases and J by 2 bases, leaving 9 bases between them. Germline CDR1 reads SGHAT; CDR2 reads FQNNGV. The CDR3: CASSLDSNTEAFF. The CDR3 DNA reads TGTGCCAGCAGCCTCGACAGTAACACTGAAGCTTTCTTT.

This clonotype was recorded at least ten times. The chain uses TRBV10-3 and TRBJ2-3; no clear D. The CDR3 consists of 11 residues. The germline V gene encodes CDR1 ENHRY and CDR2 SYGVKD. Trimming took off 6 bases at V and 4 bases at J, with 5 bases between the two ends. This CDR3 reads CAIRGPDTQYF. In nucleotides, the CDR3 is TGTGCCATCAGGGGCCCAGATACGCAGTATTTT.

V and J are TRBV28 and TRBJ2-5; D is perhaps TRBD1 or TRBD2 (6 bases each). The CDR3 consists of 14 residues. V lost 6 bases and J lost 1, with 12 bases in between. The germline V gene encodes CDR1 MDHEN and CDR2 SYDVKM. The CDR3 nucleotides are TGTGCCAGCAGCCCCGGGGGCACCCAAGAGACCCAGTACTTC. It specifies CASSPGGTQETQYF.

About this clonotype itself: The junction and the germline gene differ at one end; a read error may be behind it. The V and J genes are TRBV20-1 and TRBJ2-7, with a possible D match to TRBD2 (6 bases). This CDR3 has 14 residues. Germline loops: CDR1 DFQATT, CDR2 SNEGSKA (reference sequence). The CDR3 protein is CIARSPGVSYEQYF. CDR3 nucleotide sequence: TGCATTGCTAGGTCTCCGGGAGTCTCCTACGAGCAGTACTTC.

This clonotype was counted many times. The rearrangement uses TRBV12-5 and TRBJ2-1; TRBD2 aligns across 8 bases. V shed 5 bases, J shed 12 bases, and the junction held 3 bases outside the gene matches. The CDR3 has 11 amino acids. From germline, CDR1 is LGHNT and CDR2 FRNRAP. Here the CDR3 reads CASGKAGAQFF. CDR3 nucleotides: TGTGCTAGTGGTAAAGCGGGAGCGCAGTTCTTC. The variable domain in full, completed from reference TRBV12-5 and TRBJ2-1, reads DARVTQTPRHKVTEMGQEVTMRCQPILGHNTVFWYRQTMMQGLELLAYFRNRAPLDDSGMPKDRFSAEMPDATLATLKIQPSEPRDSAVYFCASGKAGAQFFGPGTRLTVL.

This sequence joins TRBV28 and TRBJ2-7; 11 positions agree with TRBD1. The V segment lost 4 bases and the J segment 5 bases; nucleotides outside the gene matches: 4. This CDR3 spans 14 amino acids. CDR1 is MDHEN and CDR2 is SYDVKM in the germline V gene. The CDR3 loop reads CASSSPGQGDEQYF. CDR3 bases: TGTGCCAGCAGTTCCCCGGGACAGGGGGACGAGCAGTACTTC.

This clonotype was counted between two and nine times. The rearrangement uses TRBV7-9 and TRBJ1-1, with 7 bases identical to TRBD1. In germline, CDR1 is SEHNR, CDR2 FQNEAQ (reference sequence). The CDR3 covers 14 residues. The V segment lost 0 bases and the J segment 4 bases; nucleotides outside the gene matches: 2. Written as DNA, the CDR3 is TGTGCCAGCAGCTTAGCCGCAGGGGGCACTGAAGCTTTCTTT. It translates to CASSLAAGGTEAFF.

This clonotype was observed a few times. The rearrangement links TRBV5-1 to TRBJ2-5, with TRBD2 identical over 13 bases. The germline gives CDR1 SGHRS, CDR2 YFSETQ. There are 19 residues in the CDR3. J gave up 6 bases and V 3 bases, and 17 bases lay outside the gene matches. The CDR3 loop is CASSSERGLAGTELKTQYF. DNA of the CDR3: TGCGCCAGCAGCTCCGAACGGGGACTAGCGGGAACAGAGTTGAAGACCCAGTACTTC.

The chain uses TRBV14 and TRBJ2-2; D is uncertain. The CDR3 extends over 14 amino acids. Trimming cost V 2 bases and J 6 bases, with 10 bases left between them. Germline lookup yields CDR1 SGHDN and CDR2 FVKESK. DNA for the CDR3: TGTGCCAGCAGCCAAAAAAGGTTCGCCGGGGAGCTGTTTTTT. Protein sequence: CASSQKRFAGELFF.

This clonotype was seen repeatedly, ten times or more. The chain combines TRBV7-9 with TRBJ2-1; D unclear. Germline CDR1 reads SEHNR; CDR2 reads FQNEAQ (reference sequence). The V end was cut by 0 bases, the J end by 8 bases, with 8 bases between. The CDR3 runs 13 residues. The DNA of the CDR3 is TGTGCCAGCAGCTTAGCCAGCTTGTATGAGCAGTTCTTC. Translating it yields CASSLASLYEQFF.

This clonotype was counted only a few times. The V gene is TRBV28, the J gene TRBJ2-7; 9 bases agree with TRBD1. The CDR3 sequence is 15 residues long. The germline V gene has CDR1 MDHEN and CDR2 SYDVKM. The V segment lost 3 bases and the J segment 4 bases; nucleotides outside the gene matches: 7. This chain's CDR3 is CASSFARDRVYEQYF. CDR3 sequence (DNA): TGTGCCAGCAGTTTTGCGCGGGACAGGGTTTACGAGCAGTACTTC.

The gene calls are TRBV5-1 and TRBJ2-7, with TRBD1 matching over 12 bases. This CDR3 spans 16 amino acids. J lost 2 bases, V lost 0 bases, and 3 bases had no gene match. Looked up from germline, CDR1 is SGHRS and CDR2 is YFSETQ. In DNA, the CDR3 is TGCGCCAGCAGCTTGGCCTGGGACAGGGGGCCCTACGAGCAGTACTTC. It codes for CASSLAWDRGPYEQYF.

As DNA, the CDR3 is TGCGCCAGCAGCCCATTAGCGTCCGGATCCGGGGAGCTGTTTTTT. It translates to CASSPLASGSGELFF. V gene TRBV5-1 combines with J gene TRBJ2-2, with a possible D match to TRBD2 (5 bases). The V gene's germline CDR1 is SGHRS and CDR2 YFSETQ. The CDR3 runs to 15 residues. V lost 4 bases, J lost 6 bases, and 16 bases lay in between.

J is TRBJ2-1 and V is TRBV29-1; D is unresolved. With 3 bases removed from V and 5 bases from J, the gap between germline ends came to 5 bases. The germline CDR1 and CDR2 sequences are SQVTM and ANQGSEA. This CDR3 region has 11 residues. CDR3 in DNA: TGCAGCGTTGAGCCTGACAATGAGCAGTTCTTC. It specifies CSVEPDNEQFF.

By share, this clonotype ranks as medium-sized (0.01 to 0.1%). The chain joins TRBV11-2 to TRBJ2-7; 7 positions match TRBD1. The ends lost 5 bases at V and 4 bases at J; junction bases unmatched: 11. There are 15 residues in the CDR3. Germline V gene sequence: CDR1 SGHAT, CDR2 FQNNGV. Here the CDR3 DNA reads TGTGCCAGCAGCCGTACAGGGGCGAATGGATACGAGCAGTACTTC. Protein sequence: CASSRTGANGYEQYF.